This T cell receptor beta chain appears in the sequencing data of a study of post-analysis software for immune sequencing data. At the level of the study: Courses of disease covered relapsing-remitting, secondary progressive and progressive-relapsing multiple sclerosis.

CDR1 and CDR2 from the germline V gene are DFQATT and SNEGSKA (reference sequence). Trimming took off 0 bases at V and 2 bases at J, with 15 bases between the two ends. The CDR3 length is 16 residues. Unique molecular identifiers had been added to the TCR beta cDNA libraries. TCRdb reprocessed the PCR reads with MiXCR, giving one entry per CDR3 protein. The sample lists around 700,000 distinct CDR3 sequences, approximately 60% occurring once. Findings and limits, study-wide: There were five or six TRBV segments more frequent in patients than controls, and TRBV5-6, TRBV5-1 and TRBV20-1 were among them.

This clonotype was seen a handful of times. Its antigen is undetermined. This clonotype was sampled from a girl aged 2-10 years with multiple sclerosis. The sequenced sample consisted of blood. V gene TRBV20-1 combines with J gene TRBJ2-3; maybe TRBD1 (5 bases). The CDR3 DNA sequence: TGCAGTGCTAGAGATATAATTAGGGGCAACACAGATACGCAGTATTTT. Protein sequence: CSARDIIRGNTDTQYF.